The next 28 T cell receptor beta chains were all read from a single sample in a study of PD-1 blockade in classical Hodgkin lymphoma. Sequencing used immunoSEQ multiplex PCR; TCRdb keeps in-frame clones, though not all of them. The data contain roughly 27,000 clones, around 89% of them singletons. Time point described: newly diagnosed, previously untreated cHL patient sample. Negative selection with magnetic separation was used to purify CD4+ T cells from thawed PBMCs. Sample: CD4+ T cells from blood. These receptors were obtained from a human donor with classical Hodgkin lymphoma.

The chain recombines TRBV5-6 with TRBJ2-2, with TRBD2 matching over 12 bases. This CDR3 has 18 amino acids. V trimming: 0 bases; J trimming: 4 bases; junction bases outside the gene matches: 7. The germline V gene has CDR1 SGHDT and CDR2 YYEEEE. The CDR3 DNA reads TGTGCCAGCAGCTTGGGGGAACTAGCGGGAGGTCTCACCGGGGAGCTGTTTTTT. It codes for CASSLGELAGGLTGELFF.

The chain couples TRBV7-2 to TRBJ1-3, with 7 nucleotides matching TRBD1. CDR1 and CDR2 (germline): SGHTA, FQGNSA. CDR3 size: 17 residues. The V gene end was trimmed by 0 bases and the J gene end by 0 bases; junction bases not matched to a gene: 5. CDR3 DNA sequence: TGTGCCAGCAGCTTAGCGCAGGGGGGGGCCTCTGGAAACACCATATATTTT. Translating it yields CASSLAQGGASGNTIYF.

This chain's CDR3 is CASSLGILAGNEQYF. In DNA form, the CDR3 reads TGTGCCAGCAGCTTAGGTATACTAGCGGGAAACGAGCAGTACTTC. The chain joins TRBV7-2 to TRBJ2-7, with 10 nucleotides matching TRBD2. CDR3 length: 15 residues. Germline V gene data show CDR1 as SGHTA and CDR2 as FQGNSA. J gave up 5 bases and V 1 base, and 5 bases lay outside the gene matches.

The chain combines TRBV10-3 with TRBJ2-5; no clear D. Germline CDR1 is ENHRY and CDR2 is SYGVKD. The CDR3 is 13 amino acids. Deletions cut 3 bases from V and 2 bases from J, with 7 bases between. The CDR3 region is CAISEGVQETQYF. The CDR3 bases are TGTGCCATCAGTGAAGGTGTTCAAGAGACCCAGTACTTC.

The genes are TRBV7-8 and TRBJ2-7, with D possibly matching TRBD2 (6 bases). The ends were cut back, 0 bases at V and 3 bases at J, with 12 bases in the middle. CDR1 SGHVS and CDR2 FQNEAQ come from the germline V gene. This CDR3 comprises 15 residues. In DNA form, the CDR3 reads TGTGCCAGCAGCTTAGCGTACCAGGGAGGCTACGAGCAGTACTTC. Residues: CASSLAYQGGYEQYF.

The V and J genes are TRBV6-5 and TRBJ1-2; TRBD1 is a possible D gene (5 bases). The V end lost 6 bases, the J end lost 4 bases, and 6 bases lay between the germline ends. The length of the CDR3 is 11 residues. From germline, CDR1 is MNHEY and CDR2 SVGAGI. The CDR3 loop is CASRGLYGYTF. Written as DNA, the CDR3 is TGTGCCAGCAGGGGGCTCTATGGCTACACCTTC.

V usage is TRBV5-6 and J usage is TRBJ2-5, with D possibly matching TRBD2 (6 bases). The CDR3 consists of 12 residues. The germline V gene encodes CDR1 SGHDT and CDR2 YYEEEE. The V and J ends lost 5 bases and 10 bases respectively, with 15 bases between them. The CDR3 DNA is TGTGCCAGCAGTGTCGTAGTGGGGGGCCAGTACTTC. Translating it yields CASSVVVGGQYF. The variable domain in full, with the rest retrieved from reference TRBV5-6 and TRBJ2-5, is DAGVTQSPTHLIKTRGQQVTLRCSPKSGHDTVSWYQQALGQGPQFIFQYYEEEERQRGNFPDRFSGHQFPNYSSELNVNALLLGDSALYLCASSVVVGGQYFGPGTRLLVL.

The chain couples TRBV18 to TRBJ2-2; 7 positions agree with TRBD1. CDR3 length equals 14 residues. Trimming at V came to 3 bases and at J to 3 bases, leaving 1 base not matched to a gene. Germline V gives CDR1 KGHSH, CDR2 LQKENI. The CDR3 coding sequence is TGTGCCAGCTCACCGGGACAGTACACCGGGGAGCTGTTTTTT. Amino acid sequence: CASSPGQYTGELFF.

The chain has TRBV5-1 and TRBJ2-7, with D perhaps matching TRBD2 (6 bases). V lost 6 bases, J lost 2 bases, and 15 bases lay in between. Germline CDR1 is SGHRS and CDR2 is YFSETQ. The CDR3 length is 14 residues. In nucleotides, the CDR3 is TGCGCCAGCACTTCAACTAGCTTGGCCTACGAGCAGTACTTC. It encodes CASTSTSLAYEQYF.

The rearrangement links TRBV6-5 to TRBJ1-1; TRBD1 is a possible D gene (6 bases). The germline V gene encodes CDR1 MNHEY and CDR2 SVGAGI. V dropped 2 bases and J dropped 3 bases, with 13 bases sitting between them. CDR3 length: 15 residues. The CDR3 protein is CASSYQQGGDTEAFF. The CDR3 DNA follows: TGTGCCAGCAGTTACCAACAGGGCGGGGACACTGAAGCTTTCTTT.

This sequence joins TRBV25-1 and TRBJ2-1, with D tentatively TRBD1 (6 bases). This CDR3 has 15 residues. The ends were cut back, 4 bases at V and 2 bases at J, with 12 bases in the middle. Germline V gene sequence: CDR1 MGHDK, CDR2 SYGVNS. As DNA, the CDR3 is TGTGCCAGCAGTGGGACCCGGACAGCCTACAATGAGCAGTTCTTC. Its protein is CASSGTRTAYNEQFF.

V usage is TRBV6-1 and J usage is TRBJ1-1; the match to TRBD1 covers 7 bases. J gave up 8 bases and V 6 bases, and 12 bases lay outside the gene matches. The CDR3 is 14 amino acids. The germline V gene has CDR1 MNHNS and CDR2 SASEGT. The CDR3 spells CASSNLGQYEEAFF. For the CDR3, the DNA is TGTGCCAGCAGCAACCTGGGACAGTATGAAGAAGCTTTCTTT.

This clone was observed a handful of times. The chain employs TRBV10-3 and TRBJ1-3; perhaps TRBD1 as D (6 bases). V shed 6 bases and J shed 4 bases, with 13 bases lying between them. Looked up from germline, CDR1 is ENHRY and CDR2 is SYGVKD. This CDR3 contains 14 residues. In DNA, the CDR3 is TGTGCCATCAGCCGACAGGCTTCGGGAAACACCATATATTTT. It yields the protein CAISRQASGNTIYF.

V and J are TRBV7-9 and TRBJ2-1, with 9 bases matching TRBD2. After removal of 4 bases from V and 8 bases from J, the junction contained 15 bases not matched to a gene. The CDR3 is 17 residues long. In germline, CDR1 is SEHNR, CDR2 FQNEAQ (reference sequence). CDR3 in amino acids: CASSSLSGRFINDEQFF. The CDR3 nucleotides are TGTGCCAGCAGCTCCCTTAGCGGGAGATTTATTAACGATGAGCAGTTCTTC.

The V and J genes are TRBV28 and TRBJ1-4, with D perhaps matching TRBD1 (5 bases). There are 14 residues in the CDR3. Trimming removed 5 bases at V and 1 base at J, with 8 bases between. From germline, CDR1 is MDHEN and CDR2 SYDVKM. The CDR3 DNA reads TGTGCCAGCAGTAACGGGGGAACTAATGAAAAACTGTTTTTT. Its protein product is CASSNGGTNEKLFF.

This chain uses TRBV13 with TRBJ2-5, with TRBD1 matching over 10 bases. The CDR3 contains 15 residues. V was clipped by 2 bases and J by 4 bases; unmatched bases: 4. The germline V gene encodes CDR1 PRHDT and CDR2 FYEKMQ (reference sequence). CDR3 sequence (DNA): TGTGCCAGCAGCTTATTAGGGGACAGGGGAGAGACCCAGTACTTC. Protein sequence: CASSLLGDRGETQYF.

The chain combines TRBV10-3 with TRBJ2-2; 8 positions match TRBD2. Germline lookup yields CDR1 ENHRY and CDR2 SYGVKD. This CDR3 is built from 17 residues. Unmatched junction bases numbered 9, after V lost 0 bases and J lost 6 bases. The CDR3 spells CAISESVGLASPGELFF. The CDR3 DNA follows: TGTGCCATCAGTGAGTCGGTCGGACTAGCCTCTCCCGGGGAGCTGTTTTTT.

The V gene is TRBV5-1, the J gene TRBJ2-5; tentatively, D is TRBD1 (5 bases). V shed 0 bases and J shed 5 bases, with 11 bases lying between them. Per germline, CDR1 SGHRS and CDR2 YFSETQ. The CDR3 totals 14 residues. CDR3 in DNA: TGCGCCAGCAGCTTGGGGGGCCTCCCGGAGACCCAGTACTTC. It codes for CASSLGGLPETQYF.

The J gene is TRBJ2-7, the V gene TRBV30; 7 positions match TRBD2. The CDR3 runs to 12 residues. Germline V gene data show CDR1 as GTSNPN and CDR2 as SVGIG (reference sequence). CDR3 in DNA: TGTGCTTGCTCGGGGGGAAGCTACGAGCAGTACTTC. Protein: CACSGGSYEQYF.

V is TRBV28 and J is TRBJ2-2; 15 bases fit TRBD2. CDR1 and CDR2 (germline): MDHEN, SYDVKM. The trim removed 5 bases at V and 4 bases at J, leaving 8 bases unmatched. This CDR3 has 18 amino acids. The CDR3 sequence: CASSIGLAGGRGTGELFF. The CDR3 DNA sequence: TGTGCCAGCAGTATAGGACTAGCGGGAGGGCGGGGCACCGGGGAGCTGTTTTTT.

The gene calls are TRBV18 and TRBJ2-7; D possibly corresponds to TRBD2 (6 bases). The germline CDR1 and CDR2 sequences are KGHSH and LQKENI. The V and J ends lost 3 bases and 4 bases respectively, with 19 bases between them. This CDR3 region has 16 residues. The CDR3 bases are TGTGCCAGCTCACCCTCCGCGGGACCCGCTACTTACGAGCAGTACTTC. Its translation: CASSPSAGPATYEQYF. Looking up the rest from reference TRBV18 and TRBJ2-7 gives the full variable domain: NAGVMQNPRHLVRRRGQEARLRCSPMKGHSHVYWYRQLPEEGLKFMVYLQKENIIDESGMPKERFSAEFPKEGPSILRIQQVVRGDSAAYFCASSPSAGPATYEQYFGPGTRLTVT.

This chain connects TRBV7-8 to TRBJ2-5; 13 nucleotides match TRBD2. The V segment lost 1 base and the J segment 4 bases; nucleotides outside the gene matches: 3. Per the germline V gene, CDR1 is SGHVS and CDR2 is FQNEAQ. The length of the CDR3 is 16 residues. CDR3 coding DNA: TGTGCCAGCAGCTTAGATCGGACTAGCGGGGGAGAGACCCAGTACTTC. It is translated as CASSLDRTSGGETQYF.

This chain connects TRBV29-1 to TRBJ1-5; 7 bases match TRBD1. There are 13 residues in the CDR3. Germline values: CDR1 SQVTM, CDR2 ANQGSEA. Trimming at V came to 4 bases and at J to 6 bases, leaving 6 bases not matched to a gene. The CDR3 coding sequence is TGCAGCGTTGGAGGGGGCATGAGTCAGCCCCAGCATTTT. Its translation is CSVGGGMSQPQHF.

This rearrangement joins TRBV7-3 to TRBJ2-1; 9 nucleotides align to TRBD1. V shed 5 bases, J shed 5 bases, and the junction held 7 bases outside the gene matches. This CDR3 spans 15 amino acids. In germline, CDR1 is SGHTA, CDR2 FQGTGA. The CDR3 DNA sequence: TGTGCCAGCAGCGCTGGGACAGGGAGAAACAATGAGCAGTTCTTC. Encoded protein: CASSAGTGRNNEQFF.

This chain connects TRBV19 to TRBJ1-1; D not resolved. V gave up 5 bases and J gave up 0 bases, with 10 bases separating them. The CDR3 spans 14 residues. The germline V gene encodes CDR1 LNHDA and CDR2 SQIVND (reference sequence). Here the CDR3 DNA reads TGTGCCAGTAGTCCACAGTCTTTGAACACTGAAGCTTTCTTT. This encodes CASSPQSLNTEAFF.

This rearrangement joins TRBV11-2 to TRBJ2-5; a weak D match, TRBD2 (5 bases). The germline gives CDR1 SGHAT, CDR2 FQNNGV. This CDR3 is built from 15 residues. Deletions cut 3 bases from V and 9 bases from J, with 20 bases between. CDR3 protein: CASSFSPGSGRAQYF. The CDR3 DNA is TGTGCCAGCAGCTTCAGCCCGGGCAGCGGTCGGGCCCAGTACTTC.

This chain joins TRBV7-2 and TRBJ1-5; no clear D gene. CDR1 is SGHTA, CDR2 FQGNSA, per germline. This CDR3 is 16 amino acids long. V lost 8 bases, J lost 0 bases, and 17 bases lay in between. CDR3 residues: CASAPRAGNSNQPQHF. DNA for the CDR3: TGTGCCAGCGCCCCGCGTGCGGGAAATAGCAATCAGCCCCAGCATTTT.

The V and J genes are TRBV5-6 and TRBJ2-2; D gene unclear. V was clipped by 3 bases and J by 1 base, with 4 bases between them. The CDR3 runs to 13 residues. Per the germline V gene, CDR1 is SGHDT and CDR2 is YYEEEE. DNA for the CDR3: TGTGCCAGCAGCTACCGGAACACCGGGGAGCTGTTTTTT. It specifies CASSYRNTGELFF.